The rows below give T cell receptor beta chains drawn from one sample of a study of blood T cell repertoires in COVID-19. Produced via immunoSEQ multiplex PCR; TCRdb's table is partial and in-frame only. The table includes some 53,000 clones, roughly 84% detected once. Sequenced material: peripheral blood. The receptors shown here come from a human donor with active COVID-19. The donor label of this sample is uncertain. Each CDR3 is given with its conserved first and last residue. D genes are given only for firm matches. Not every row has a clone size; where given, it reads once, few, many or a size class.

clone size: .; D gene: .; V gene: TRBV11-1; CDR3 protein: CASSLAMRRNTQYF
clone size: .; D gene: TRBD1; V gene: TRBV5-8; CDR3 protein: CASSVRTGGLHQPQHF
clone size: .; D gene: TRBD1; V gene: TRBV9; CDR3 protein: CASSPGGYEQFF
clone size: .; D gene: .; V gene: TRBV15; CDR3 protein: CATSRESGGETQYF
clone size: .; D gene: TRBD2; V gene: TRBV2; CDR3 protein: CASSELASGGLYNEQFF
clone size: .; D gene: .; V gene: TRBV6-5; CDR3 protein: CASSQTTITGNTIYF
clone size: .; D gene: .; V gene: TRBV15; CDR3 protein: CATSRDFGIIGKLFF
clone size: few; D gene: .; V gene: TRBV2; CDR3 protein: CASRQLSGQYSNQPQHF
clone size: .; D gene: .; V gene: TRBV5-1; CDR3 protein: CASRAPGIPLTEAFF
clone size: .; D gene: .; V gene: TRBV5-1; CDR3 protein: CASSLGTSGYTF